This TCR beta chain is drawn from a study of technical replicates of blood from several donors. Only in-frame clones appear in the TCRdb table, and some are missing; sequencing was by immunoSEQ multiplex PCR. The table has tens of thousands of clones, about 95% seen once. V lost 0 bases and J lost 1, with 15 bases in between. There are 17 residues in the CDR3. Per the germline V gene, CDR1 is SGHNT and CDR2 is YYREEE (reference sequence). The sample was T cells isolated from PBMCs. The V and J genes are TRBV5-4 and TRBJ2-3; TRBD2 is a possible D gene (7 bases). The clonotype was recovered from a human donor in good health. As DNA, the CDR3 is TGTGCCAGCAGCTTGGATTGGTCGGGGGGCGGCACAGATACGCAGTATTTT. This encodes CASSLDWSGGGTDTQYF.